This T cell receptor (beta chain) was documented in a study of vaccination and CD4 T cells after COVID-19. The overall study: Convalescent study patients returned SARS-CoV-2 positive nasal swab PCR results, with nine mild cases and one severe. Overlapping spike peptides served as the stimulus for the cells. These peptides came from SARS-CoV-2 and from the common cold coronaviruses HCoV-NL63, HCoV-OC43 and HCoV-229E. Cultures designated as controls were supplied with a CEFX pool, an HIV-1 Nef pool, or no peptide.

As for this clonotype: Its specificity is not known.

Oncomine TCR Beta short-read sequencing was applied to DNA from cultured CD4+ T cells. TCRdb reprocessed the PCR reads with MiXCR, giving one entry per CDR3 protein. The sample includes about 12,000 distinct CDR3 sequences, about 50% of them seen just once. Treatment denoted: roughly 10-day PBMC culture with coronavirus spike peptide pools or control peptides (ViraFEST assay). Isolation of CD4+ T cells by negative selection took place after about 10 days of culture. Sequenced input: CD4+ T cells from blood, cultured in vitro. The sequence was obtained from a human donor who had recovered from COVID-19.

CDR3 loop: CASSLPTGYEQYF. DNA for the CDR3: TGTGCCAGCAGCCTCCCTACAGGTTACGAGCAGTACTTC. The chain couples TRBV11-2 to TRBJ2-7, with D tentatively TRBD1 (5 bases). Between the trimmed V and J ends, which lost 5 bases and 4 bases, there was a span of 12 bases. Germline CDR1 reads SGHAT; CDR2 reads FQNNGV. This CDR3 comprises 13 residues.